This entry features one TCR beta chain sequence. This sample is drawn from a study of blood T cell repertoires in COVID-19. The wider study: Material from acute and convalescent COVID-19 was sourced from the United States, Italy and Spain. PBMCs, B-cell-depleted T cells, or T cells were the source of the cDNA or gDNA that made up the material.

Germline V gives CDR1 MNHEY, CDR2 SVGAGI. V gave up 6 bases and J gave up 3 bases, with 17 bases separating them. CDR3 length equals 15 residues. TCRdb's table, derived via immunoSEQ multiplex PCR, lists solely in-frame clones and lacks some. The table includes 110,000 to 150,000 clones, approximately 88% detected once. The sequence came from a woman in her fifties or sixties with acute or convalescent COVID-19. The sequencing input was peripheral blood. The V call is TRBV6-5, the J call TRBJ1-1; D might be TRBD1 (5 bases). The CDR3 bases are TGTGCCAGCAGCAGAGATTGGGGAGGGGACACTGAAGCTTTCTTT. This gives the protein CASSRDWGGDTEAFF.